One sample yielded the 11 T cell receptor beta chains listed below, sequenced in a study of PD-1 blockade in classical Hodgkin lymphoma. The protocol was immunoSEQ multiplex PCR, while the TCRdb copy is restricted to in-frame clones and leaves out a portion. The repertoire holds tens of thousands of clones, with roughly 65% as singletons. As for time point: cycle 4 day 1 (C4D1), after 6 weeks of nivolumab. Relapse was seen in all patients after autologous stem cell transplantation, and brentuximab vedotin exposure was variable. Sequenced here: peripheral blood mononuclear cells (PBMCs), sampled before the fourth cycle of nivolumab. The receptors come from a human donor with classical Hodgkin lymphoma.

The J gene is TRBJ2-3, the V gene TRBV19; D is unresolved. Germline CDR1 is LNHDA and CDR2 is SQIVND (reference sequence). This CDR3 is built from 16 residues. Trimming took 1 base from V and 0 from J, leaving 11 bases between them. CDR3 amino acids: CASSIGRPTSTDTQYF. The CDR3 region has the DNA TGTGCCAGTAGTATAGGAAGACCCACTAGCACAGATACGCAGTATTTT.

The chain is built from TRBV2 and TRBJ2-7; 9 bases are a match to TRBD1. Per germline, CDR1 SNHLY and CDR2 FYNNEI. The CDR3 runs to 14 residues. V dropped 6 bases and J dropped 3; count of bases not matched to a gene: 6. DNA of the CDR3: TGTGCCAGCAGCGCCGACAGGGGGAACTACGAGCAGTACTTC. This gives the protein CASSADRGNYEQYF.

The chain combines TRBV5-8 with TRBJ1-1; perhaps TRBD1 as D (5 bases). The CDR3 totals 15 residues. Trimming took 4 bases from V and 1 from J, leaving 14 bases between them. Germline CDR1 and CDR2: SGHTS and YDEGEE. The CDR3 spells CASSHGGHRNTEAFF. Here the CDR3 DNA reads TGTGCCAGCAGCCACGGCGGACATCGGAACACTGAAGCTTTCTTT.

This clone has at least ten counts. The V call is TRBV2, the J call TRBJ1-2; 8 nucleotides match TRBD1. V gave up 5 bases and J gave up 5 bases; unmatched junction bases: 7. CDR1 is SNHLY and CDR2 is FYNNEI in the germline V gene. The CDR3 is made up of 14 amino acids. DNA for the CDR3: TGTGCCAGCAGTTGGGACAGGCAAGGGTATGGCTACACCTTC. The encoded protein is CASSWDRQGYGYTF.

The chain links TRBV30 to TRBJ1-2; TRBD1 might be the D (5 bases). This CDR3 comprises 15 residues. Trimming took 3 bases from V and 8 from J, leaving 22 bases between them. The V gene's germline CDR1 is GTSNPN and CDR2 SVGIG (reference sequence). Here the CDR3 reads CAWRRRGEGPGGYTF. The DNA of the CDR3 is TGTGCCTGGAGACGACGGGGGGAAGGTCCGGGCGGCTACACCTTC.

The chain uses TRBV6-1 and TRBJ2-6; no definite D call. The ends were cut back, 3 bases at V and 0 bases at J, with 18 bases in the middle. The germline gives CDR1 MNHNS, CDR2 SASEGT. The CDR3 contains 19 residues. CDR3 nucleotides: TGTGCCAGCAGTGAGGTCCGGATCATTAGTCACTCTGGGGCCAACGTCCTGACTTTC. Amino acid sequence: CASSEVRIISHSGANVLTF.

This chain links TRBV4-3 with TRBJ2-4, with D tentatively TRBD1 (5 bases). CDR3 size: 16 residues. V lost 0 bases and J lost 1, with 10 bases in between. Germline assignment: CDR1 LGHNA and CDR2 YSLEER. CDR3 in amino acids: CASSQEGQGAKNIQYF. CDR3 in DNA: TGCGCCAGCAGCCAAGAGGGGCAGGGCGCCAAAAACATTCAGTACTTC.

This clone was counted only a few times. The chain joins TRBV28 to TRBJ1-2; tentatively, D is TRBD1 (5 bases). Trimming removed 1 base at V and 2 bases at J, with 14 bases between. The germline gives CDR1 MDHEN, CDR2 SYDVKM. The CDR3 has 16 amino acids. CDR3 DNA: TGTGCCAGCAGTTTATATATGGGACGGGAAAACTATGGCTACACCTTC. Protein: CASSLYMGRENYGYTF.

This chain links TRBV6-6 with TRBJ2-1; tentatively, D is TRBD1 (6 bases). The length of the CDR3 is 13 residues. The V gene's germline CDR1 is MNHNY and CDR2 SVGAGI (reference sequence). With 2 bases removed from V and 15 bases from J, the gap between germline ends came to 17 bases. CDR3 DNA: TGTGCCAGCAGTTACGTGGGGGCTGAGGTAGTGTTCTTC. Translated, it gives CASSYVGAEVVFF.

The V call is TRBV30, the J call TRBJ1-5; 10 nucleotides line up with TRBD1. The CDR3 covers 15 residues. CDR1 GTSNPN and CDR2 SVGIG come from the germline V gene (reference sequence). Germline trimming cut 6 bases from V and 2 bases from J; bases unmatched to any gene: 7. CDR3 amino acids: CACRKGTGGNQPQHF. The CDR3 coding sequence is TGTGCCTGCAGAAAAGGGACAGGGGGCAATCAGCCCCAGCATTTT.

The gene calls are TRBV9 and TRBJ2-2; weak D call: TRBD2 (7 bases). The germline gives CDR1 SGDLS, CDR2 YYNGEE. This CDR3 is 14 amino acids long. Trimming left V 7 bases short and J 9 bases short, with 19 bases between. The CDR3 DNA follows: TGTGCCAGCCGGGGGGACGGGGGCACACGGGAGCTGTTTTTT. This gives the protein CASRGDGGTRELFF.